This is a list of T cell receptor beta chains from one sample in a study of blood T cell repertoires in COVID-19. Method: immunoSEQ multiplex PCR; TCRdb's copy keeps in-frame clones and lacks some. The table records about 240,000 clones, approximately 80% of them present only once. Source material: peripheral blood. Receptor source: a woman in her sixties with active or convalescent COVID-19. The CDR3 runs from the conserved cysteine through the conserved F or W. The D gene is left open where the match is weak. Clone sizes are given selectively: once, few, many, or a class where the clone is expanded.

clone_size d_call j_call cdr3_length v_call cdr3_aa cdr3_nt
. . TRBJ2-4 13 TRBV6-5 CATRDSAKNIQYF TGTGCCACCCGGGACTCAGCCAAAAACATTCAGTACTTC
few . TRBJ1-1 13 TRBV11-2 CASSRRADTEAFF TGTGCCAGCAGCCGCCGAGCGGACACTGAAGCTTTCTTT
once . TRBJ2-5 14 TRBV7-2 CASSFQGGPETQYF TGTGCCAGCAGCTTTCAAGGGGGACCAGAGACCCAGTACTTC
. TRBD1 TRBJ1-1 15 TRBV24-1 CATRKSGGENTEAFF TGTGCCACCAGAAAATCAGGGGGCGAGAACACTGAAGCTTTCTTT
once . TRBJ1-2 13 TRBV10-3 CAISDYRSYGYTF TGTGCCATCAGTGATTACAGGAGCTATGGCTACACCTTC
. TRBD1 TRBJ1-2 13 TRBV7-9 CASSRDRFYGYTF TGTGCCAGCAGCCGGGACAGGTTCTATGGCTACACCTTC
. . TRBJ1-4 13 TRBV6-5 CASRGLTNEKLFF TGTGCCAGCCGAGGGCTAACGAATGAAAAACTGTTTTTT
. TRBD2 TRBJ2-7 17 TRBV10-3 CAISESPGRGAGDEQYF TGTGCCATCAGTGAGTCGCCTGGGAGGGGCGCAGGAGACGAGCAGTACTTC
. . TRBJ2-1 13 TRBV11-3 CASSLVSVGSQFF TGTGCCAGCAGCTTAGTGTCGGTGGGTAGCCAGTTCTTC
. TRBD1 TRBJ1-4 14 TRBV30 CASDRGLFNEKLFF TGTGCCTCTGACAGGGGACTTTTCAATGAAAAACTGTTTTTT
. TRBD1 TRBJ1-5 16 TRBV7-8 CASSAGQGFGNQPQHF TGTGCCAGCAGCGCGGGACAGGGGTTCGGCAATCAGCCCCAGCATTTT
. . TRBJ2-7 12 TRBV12-3/TRBV12-4 CASSLRRQEQYF TGTGCCAGCAGTTTACGTCGTCAGGAGCAGTACTTC
. . TRBJ2-1 18 TRBV21-1 CASTSGLAGGSSYNEQFF TGTGCCAGCACCTCGGGACTAGCGGGAGGGAGCTCCTACAATGAGCAGTTCTTC
. . TRBJ1-6 16 TRBV11-2 CASSLDGGAYNSPLHF TGTGCCAGCAGCTTAGATGGAGGGGCCTATAATTCACCCCTCCACTTT
few . TRBJ1-1 13 TRBV7-9 CASSQSRGTEAFF TGTGCCAGCAGCCAGTCCCGAGGCACTGAAGCTTTCTTT
. TRBD1 TRBJ2-4 13 TRBV28 CASSLGDRNIQYF TGTGCCAGCAGTTTAGGGGACAGAAACATTCAGTACTTC
. . TRBJ2-2 12 TRBV29-1 CSVGQGTGELFF TGCAGCGTTGGCCAGGGCACCGGGGAGCTGTTTTTT
. TRBD2 TRBJ2-1 12 TRBV28 CGGGERHNEQFF TGTGGCGGGGGAGAAAGGCACAATGAGCAGTTCTTC
. TRBD2 TRBJ2-3 17 TRBV5-1 CASSLGTSGGAPDTQYF TGCGCCAGCAGCTTGGGGACTAGCGGGGGGGCCCCAGATACGCAGTATTTT
. . TRBJ2-1 15 TRBV24-1 CATSDFGSRRNEQFF TGTGCCACCAGTGATTTCGGCTCCCGGCGGAATGAGCAGTTCTTC
. TRBD1 TRBJ2-7 16 TRBV5-1 CASSPNRDRGTYEQYF TGCGCCAGCAGCCCCAACCGAGACAGGGGAACTTACGAGCAGTACTTC
. . TRBJ2-6 16 TRBV3-1/TRBV3-2 CASSLLGGSGANVLTF TGTGCCAGCAGCCTACTAGGGGGATCTGGGGCCAACGTCCTGACTTTC
. . TRBJ1-4 14 TRBV5-1 CASSVQGRDEKLFF TGCGCCAGCAGCGTACAGGGAAGGGATGAAAAACTGTTTTTT
few TRBD1 TRBJ2-5 17 TRBV4-1 CASSQGQGGVVQETQYF TGCGCCAGCAGCCAAGGACAGGGTGGGGTGGTGCAAGAGACCCAGTACTTC
. TRBD2 TRBJ2-5 19 TRBV5-6 CASSPPTGLAGGLRGTQYF TGTGCCAGCAGCCCCCCCACCGGACTAGCGGGGGGCCTAAGAGGAACCCAGTACTTC
. TRBD2 TRBJ2-3 16 TRBV2 CASSEQLALSTDTQYF TGTGCCAGCAGTGAACAACTAGCGCTTAGCACAGATACGCAGTATTTT
. TRBD2 TRBJ2-5 15 TRBV7-2 CASTGGGVLRETQYF TGTGCCAGCACCGGCGGGGGGGTACTCCGGGAGACCCAGTACTTC
once TRBD2 TRBJ2-7 16 TRBV5-6 CASSLWPGSGIDEQYF TGTGCCAGCAGCTTGTGGCCAGGGAGCGGGATCGACGAGCAGTACTTC
. . TRBJ2-3 15 TRBV28 CASSSTADRADTQYF TGTGCCAGCAGTTCCACCGCCGACAGAGCAGATACGCAGTATTTT
. . TRBJ1-5 15 TRBV9 CASSVGAESYQPQHF TGTGCCAGCAGCGTAGGGGCAGAGTCTTATCAGCCCCAGCATTTT
. . TRBJ2-4 18 TRBV28 CASSPNYDYTLAKNIQYF TGTGCCAGCAGTCCCAACTATGACTATACCTTAGCCAAAAACATTCAGTACTTC
few . TRBJ2-2 13 TRBV7-8 CASSLDRGGELFF TGTGCCAGCAGCCTCGACAGAGGCGGGGAGCTGTTTTTT
. . TRBJ2-3 12 TRBV2 CASRLAGDTQYF TGTGCCAGCAGGCTGGCAGGAGATACGCAGTATTTT
. . TRBJ1-3 17 TRBV9 CASSGQREALSGNTIYF TGTGCCAGCAGCGGCCAGAGGGAGGCCCTCTCTGGAAACACCATATATTTT
. TRBD1 TRBJ1-2 16 TRBV16 CASSQYATGGVVNYTF TGTGCCAGCAGCCAATATGCTACAGGGGGCGTAGTAAACTACACCTTC
. . TRBJ2-1 15 TRBV11-2 CASSLRDMTYNEQFF TGTGCCAGCAGCTTAAGGGACATGACCTACAATGAGCAGTTCTTC
. TRBD1 TRBJ2-1 16 TRBV27 CASSIIGTGGNNEQFF TGTGCCAGCAGTATCATCGGGACAGGGGGCAACAATGAGCAGTTCTTC
. . TRBJ2-2 18 TRBV5-6 CASSSMSRTNSRWGELFF TGTGCCAGCAGCTCCATGAGCAGGACAAACTCTAGATGGGGGGAGCTGTTTTTT
few . TRBJ2-2 11 TRBV29-1 CSVWTTGELFF TGCAGCGTATGGACTACCGGGGAGCTGTTTTTT
. . TRBJ1-1 15 TRBV6-5 CASSTRQEPNTEAFF TGTGCCAGCAGTACAAGACAGGAGCCGAACACTGAAGCTTTCTTT
. TRBD1 TRBJ1-1 12 TRBV2 CASGQDAPEAFF TGTGCCAGCGGACAGGACGCACCTGAAGCTTTCTTT
. . TRBJ2-3 15 TRBV9 CASSVEGRKADTQYF TGTGCCAGCAGCGTAGAGGGGCGAAAGGCAGATACGCAGTATTTT
. . TRBJ1-1 13 TRBV7-9 CASSLAHIEEAFF TGTGCCAGCAGCTTAGCGCATATAGAAGAAGCTTTCTTT
. . TRBJ2-1 13 TRBV12-3/TRBV12-4 CASSLGQFNEQFF TGTGCCAGCAGTTTGGGACAATTCAATGAGCAGTTCTTC
few . TRBJ1-3 12 TRBV7-9 CASTGQFGTIYF TGTGCCAGCACCGGACAGTTTGGTACCATATATTTT
. . TRBJ2-1 16 TRBV5-7 CASSSGGKGGYNEQFF TGTGCCAGCAGCTCCGGGGGGAAAGGGGGCTACAATGAGCAGTTCTTC
few . TRBJ1-4 15 TRBV6-4 CASSDGASGGEKLFF TGTGCCAGCAGTGACGGGGCATCGGGAGGTGAAAAACTGTTTTTT
. . TRBJ1-3 14 TRBV7-9 CASSQRDSGNTIYF TGTGCCAGCAGCCAGCGGGACTCTGGAAACACCATATATTTT
. TRBD1 TRBJ1-3 15 TRBV19 CASSRGQGGGNTIYF TGTGCCAGTAGTAGGGGACAGGGCGGAGGAAACACCATATATTTT
. . TRBJ2-1 16 TRBV4-1 CASSQDRRANGYEQFF TGCGCCAGCAGCCAAGATCGGCGGGCCAACGGGTATGAGCAGTTCTTC
. TRBD1 TRBJ1-5 16 TRBV5-6 CASRAPGQELNQPQHF TGTGCCAGCAGAGCTCCGGGACAGGAGCTGAATCAGCCCCAGCATTTT
. TRBD2 TRBJ2-1 13 TRBV2 CASGGLERNEQFF TGTGCCAGCGGCGGACTAGAGCGCAATGAGCAGTTCTTC